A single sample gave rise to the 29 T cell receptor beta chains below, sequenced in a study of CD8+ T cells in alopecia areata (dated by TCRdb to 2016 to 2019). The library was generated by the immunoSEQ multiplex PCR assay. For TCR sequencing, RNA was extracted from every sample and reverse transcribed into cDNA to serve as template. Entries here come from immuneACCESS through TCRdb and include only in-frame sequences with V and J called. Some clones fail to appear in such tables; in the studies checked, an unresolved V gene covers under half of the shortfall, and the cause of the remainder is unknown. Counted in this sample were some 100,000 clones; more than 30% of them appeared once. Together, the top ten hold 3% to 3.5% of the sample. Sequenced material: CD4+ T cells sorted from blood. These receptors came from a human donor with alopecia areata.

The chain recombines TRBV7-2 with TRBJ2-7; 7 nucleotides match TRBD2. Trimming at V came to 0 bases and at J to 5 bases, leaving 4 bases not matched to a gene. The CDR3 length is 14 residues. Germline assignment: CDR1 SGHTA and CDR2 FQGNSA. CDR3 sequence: CASSLAAGVHEQYF. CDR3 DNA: TGTGCCAGCAGCTTAGCGGCGGGAGTCCACGAGCAGTACTTC.

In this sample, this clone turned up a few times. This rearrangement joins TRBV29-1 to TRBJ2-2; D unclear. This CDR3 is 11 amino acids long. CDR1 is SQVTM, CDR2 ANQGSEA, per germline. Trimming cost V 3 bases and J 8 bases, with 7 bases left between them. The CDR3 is CSVEDVGELFF. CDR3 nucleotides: TGCAGCGTTGAGGACGTGGGGGAGCTGTTTTTT.

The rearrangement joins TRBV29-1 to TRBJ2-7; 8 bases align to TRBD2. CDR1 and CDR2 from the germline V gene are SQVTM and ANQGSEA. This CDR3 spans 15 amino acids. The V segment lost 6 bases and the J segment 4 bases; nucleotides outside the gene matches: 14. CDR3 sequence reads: CSVGHVARGGYEQYF. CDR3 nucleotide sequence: TGCAGCGTCGGACACGTCGCTCGCGGGGGGTACGAGCAGTACTTC.

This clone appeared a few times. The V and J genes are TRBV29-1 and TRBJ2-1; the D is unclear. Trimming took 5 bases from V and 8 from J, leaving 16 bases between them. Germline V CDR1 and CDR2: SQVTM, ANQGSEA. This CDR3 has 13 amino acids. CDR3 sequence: CSVRPEPPDEQFF. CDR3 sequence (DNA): TGCAGCGTTCGACCCGAGCCACCGGATGAGCAGTTCTTC.

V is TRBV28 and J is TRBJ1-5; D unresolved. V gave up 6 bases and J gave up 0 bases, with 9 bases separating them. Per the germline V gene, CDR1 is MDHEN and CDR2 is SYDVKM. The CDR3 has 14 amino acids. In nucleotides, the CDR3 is TGTGCCAGCAGCTCACCTTTTAGCAATCAGCCCCAGCATTTT. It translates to CASSSPFSNQPQHF.

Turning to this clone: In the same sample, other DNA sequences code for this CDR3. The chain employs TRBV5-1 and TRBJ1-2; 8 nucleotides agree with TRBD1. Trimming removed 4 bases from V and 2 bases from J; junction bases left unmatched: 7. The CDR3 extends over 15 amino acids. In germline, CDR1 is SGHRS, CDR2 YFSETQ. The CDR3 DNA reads TGCGCCAGCAGCCCCGGGACAGGATCGAACTATGGCTACACCTTC. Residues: CASSPGTGSNYGYTF.

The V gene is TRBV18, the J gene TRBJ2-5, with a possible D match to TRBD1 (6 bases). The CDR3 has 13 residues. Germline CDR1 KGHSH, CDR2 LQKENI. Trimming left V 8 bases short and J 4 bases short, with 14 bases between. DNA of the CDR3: TGTGCCAGCCTTCCCAGGGGCGGAGAGACCCAGTACTTC. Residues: CASLPRGGETQYF.

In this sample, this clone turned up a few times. The CDR3 is CASSKPQATDTQYF. In DNA form, the CDR3 reads TGCGCCAGCAGCAAGCCACAGGCTACAGATACGCAGTATTTT. The V gene is TRBV5-1, the J gene TRBJ2-3, with D tentatively TRBD1 (5 bases). Germline values: CDR1 SGHRS, CDR2 YFSETQ. The CDR3 has 14 residues. V lost 4 bases and J 3 bases, leaving 12 bases between the germline ends. Filled out from reference TRBV5-1 and TRBJ2-3, the complete variable domain reads KAGVTQTPRYLIKTRGQQVTLSCSPISGHRSVSWYQQTPGQGLQFLFEYFSETQRNKGNFPGRFSGRQFSNSRSEMNVSTLELGDSALYLCASSKPQATDTQYFGPGTRLTVL.

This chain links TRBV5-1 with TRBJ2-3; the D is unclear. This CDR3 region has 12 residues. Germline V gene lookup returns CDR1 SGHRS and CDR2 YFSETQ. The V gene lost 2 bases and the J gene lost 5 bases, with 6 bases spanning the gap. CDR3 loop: CASSFNLDTQYF. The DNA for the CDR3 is TGCGCCAGCAGCTTCAATTTAGATACGCAGTATTTT.

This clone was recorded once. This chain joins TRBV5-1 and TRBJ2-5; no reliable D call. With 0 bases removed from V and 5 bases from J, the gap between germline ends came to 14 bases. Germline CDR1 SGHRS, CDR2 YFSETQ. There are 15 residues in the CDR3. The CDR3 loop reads CASSLGSAVEETQYF. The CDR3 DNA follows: TGCGCCAGCAGCTTGGGATCCGCTGTGGAGGAGACCCAGTACTTC.

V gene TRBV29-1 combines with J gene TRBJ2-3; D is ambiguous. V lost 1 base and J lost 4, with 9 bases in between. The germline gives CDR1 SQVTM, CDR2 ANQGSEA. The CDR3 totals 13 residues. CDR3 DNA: TGCAGCGTTGAAGTTCGTAGGCCAGATACGCAGTATTTT. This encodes CSVEVRRPDTQYF.

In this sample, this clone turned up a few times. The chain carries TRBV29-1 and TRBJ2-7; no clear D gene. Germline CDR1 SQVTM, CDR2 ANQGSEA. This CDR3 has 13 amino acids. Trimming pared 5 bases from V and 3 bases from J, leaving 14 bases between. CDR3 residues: CSVMGRAHYEQYF. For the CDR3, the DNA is TGCAGCGTTATGGGCAGAGCCCACTACGAGCAGTACTTC.

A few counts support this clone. CDR3 coding DNA: TGTGCCAGCAGCCGCGGACTAGCGGGGGCCTCCAGGGCAGATACGCAGTATTTT. It is translated as CASSRGLAGASRADTQYF. The rearrangement uses TRBV7-9 and TRBJ2-3; 13 bases map to TRBD2. Per germline, CDR1 SEHNR and CDR2 FQNEAQ (reference sequence). V trimming: 5 bases; J trimming: 4 bases; junction bases outside the gene matches: 12. The CDR3 length is 18 residues.

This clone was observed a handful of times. In nucleotides, the CDR3 is TGTGCCAGTAGTATTCCCTCCAATGAGCAGTTCTTC. It specifies CASSIPSNEQFF. The V and J genes are TRBV19 and TRBJ2-1; D ambiguous. Trimming took 3 bases from V and 6 from J, leaving 6 bases between them. Germline V gene data show CDR1 as LNHDA and CDR2 as SQIVND (reference sequence). The CDR3 consists of 12 residues. The variable domain in full, with the rest retrieved from reference TRBV19 and TRBJ2-1, is DGGITQSPKYLFRKEGQNVTLSCEQNLNHDAMYWYRQDPGQGLRLIYYSQIVNDFQKGDIAEGYSVSREKKESFPLTVTSAQKNPTAFYLCASSIPSNEQFFGPGTRLTVL.

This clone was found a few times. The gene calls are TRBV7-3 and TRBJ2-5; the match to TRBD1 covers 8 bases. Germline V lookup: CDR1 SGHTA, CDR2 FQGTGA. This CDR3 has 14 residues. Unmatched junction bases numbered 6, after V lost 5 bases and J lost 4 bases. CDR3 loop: CASSPQTGAETQYF. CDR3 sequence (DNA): TGTGCCAGCAGCCCGCAGACAGGGGCAGAGACCCAGTACTTC.

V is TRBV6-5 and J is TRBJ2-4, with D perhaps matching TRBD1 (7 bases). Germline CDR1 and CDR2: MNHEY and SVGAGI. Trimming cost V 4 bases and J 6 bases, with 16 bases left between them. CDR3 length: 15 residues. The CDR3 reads CASSSQGGIPNIQYF. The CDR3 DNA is TGTGCCAGCAGTTCGCAGGGGGGCATCCCAAACATTCAGTACTTC.

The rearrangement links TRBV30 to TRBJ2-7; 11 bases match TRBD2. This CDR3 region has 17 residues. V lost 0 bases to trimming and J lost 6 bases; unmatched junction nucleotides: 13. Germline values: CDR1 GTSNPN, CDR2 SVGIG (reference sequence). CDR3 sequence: CAWSVGGLAGGGFEQYF. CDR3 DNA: TGTGCCTGGAGTGTAGGTGGGCTAGCGGGGGGAGGGTTCGAGCAGTACTTC.

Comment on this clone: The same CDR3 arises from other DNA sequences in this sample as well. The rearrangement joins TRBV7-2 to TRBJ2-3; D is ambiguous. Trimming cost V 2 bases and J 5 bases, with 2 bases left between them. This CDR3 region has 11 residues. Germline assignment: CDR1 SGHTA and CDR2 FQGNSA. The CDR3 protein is CASSLRDTQYF. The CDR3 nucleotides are TGTGCCAGCAGCTTACGAGATACGCAGTATTTT. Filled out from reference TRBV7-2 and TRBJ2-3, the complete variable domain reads GAGVSQSPSNKVTEKGKDVELRCDPISGHTALYWYRQSLGQGLEFLIYFQGNSAPDKSGLPSDRFSAERTGGSVSTLTIQRTQQEDSAVYLCASSLRDTQYFGPGTRLTVL.

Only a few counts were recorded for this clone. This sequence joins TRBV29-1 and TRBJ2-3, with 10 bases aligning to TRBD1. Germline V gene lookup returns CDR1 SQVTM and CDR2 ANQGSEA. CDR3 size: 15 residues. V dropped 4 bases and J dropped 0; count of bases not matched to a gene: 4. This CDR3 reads CSVGGDRGSTDTQYF. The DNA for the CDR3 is TGCAGCGTTGGTGGGGACAGGGGAAGCACAGATACGCAGTATTTT.

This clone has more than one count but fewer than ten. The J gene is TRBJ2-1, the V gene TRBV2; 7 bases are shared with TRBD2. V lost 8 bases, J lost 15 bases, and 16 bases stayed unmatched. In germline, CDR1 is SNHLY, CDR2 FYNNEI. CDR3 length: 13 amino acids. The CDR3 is CASGTTLGERPFF. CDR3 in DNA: TGTGCCAGCGGGACTACCCTGGGAGAGAGGCCGTTCTTC.

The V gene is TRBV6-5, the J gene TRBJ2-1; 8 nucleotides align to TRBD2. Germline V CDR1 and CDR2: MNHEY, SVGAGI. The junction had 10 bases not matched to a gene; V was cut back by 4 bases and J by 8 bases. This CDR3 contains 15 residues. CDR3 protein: CASSLTGGQFDEQFF. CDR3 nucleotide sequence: TGTGCCAGCAGTTTAACGGGGGGGCAATTCGATGAGCAGTTCTTC.

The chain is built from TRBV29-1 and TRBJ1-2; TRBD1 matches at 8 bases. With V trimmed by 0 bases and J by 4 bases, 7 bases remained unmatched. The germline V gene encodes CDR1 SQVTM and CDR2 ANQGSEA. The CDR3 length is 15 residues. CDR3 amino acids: CSVEDRRTGTYGYTF. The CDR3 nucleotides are TGCAGCGTTGAAGATCGTAGGACAGGGACCTATGGCTACACCTTC.

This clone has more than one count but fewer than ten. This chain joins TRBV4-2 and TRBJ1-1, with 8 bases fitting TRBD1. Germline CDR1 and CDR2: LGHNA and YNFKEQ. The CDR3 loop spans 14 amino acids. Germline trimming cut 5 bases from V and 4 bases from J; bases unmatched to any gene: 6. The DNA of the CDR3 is TGTGCCAGCAGCGTTCGCCAGGGGGCCACTGAAGCTTTCTTT. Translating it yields CASSVRQGATEAFF.

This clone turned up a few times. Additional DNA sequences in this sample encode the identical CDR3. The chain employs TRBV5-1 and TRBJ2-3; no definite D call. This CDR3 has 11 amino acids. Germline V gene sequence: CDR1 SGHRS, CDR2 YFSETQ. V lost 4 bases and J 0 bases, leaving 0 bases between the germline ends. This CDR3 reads CASSSTDTQYF. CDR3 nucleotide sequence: TGCGCCAGCAGCAGCACAGATACGCAGTATTTT.

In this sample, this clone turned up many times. CDR3 sequence: CASSTQGLSADTQYF. The DNA for the CDR3 is TGTGCCAGCAGCACACAGGGTTTGAGCGCAGATACGCAGTATTTT. The chain recombines TRBV5-4 with TRBJ2-3; TRBD1 is a possible D gene (6 bases). The CDR3 contains 15 residues. Germline V gene data show CDR1 as SGHNT and CDR2 as YYREEE (reference sequence). V dropped 4 bases and J dropped 4 bases, with 16 bases sitting between them.

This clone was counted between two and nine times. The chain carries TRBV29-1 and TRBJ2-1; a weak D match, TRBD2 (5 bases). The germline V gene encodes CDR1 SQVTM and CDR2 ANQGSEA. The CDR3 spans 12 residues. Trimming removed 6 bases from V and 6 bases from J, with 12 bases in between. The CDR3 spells CSVNPRGNEQFF. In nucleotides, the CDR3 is TGCAGCGTCAACCCCCGGGGCAATGAGCAGTTCTTC.

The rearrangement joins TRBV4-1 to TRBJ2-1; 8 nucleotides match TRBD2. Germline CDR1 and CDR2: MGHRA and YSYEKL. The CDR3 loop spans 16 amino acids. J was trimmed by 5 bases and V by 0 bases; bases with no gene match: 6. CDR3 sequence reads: CASSQDPAGDHNEQFF. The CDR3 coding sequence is TGCGCCAGCAGCCAAGATCCAGCGGGGGACCACAATGAGCAGTTCTTC.

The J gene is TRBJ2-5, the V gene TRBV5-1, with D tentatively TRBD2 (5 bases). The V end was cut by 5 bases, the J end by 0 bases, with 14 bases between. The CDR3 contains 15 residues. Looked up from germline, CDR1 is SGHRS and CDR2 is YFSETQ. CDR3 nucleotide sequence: TGCGCCAGCAGTCTTCACGAGGGTGACCAAGAGACCCAGTACTTC. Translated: CASSLHEGDQETQYF.

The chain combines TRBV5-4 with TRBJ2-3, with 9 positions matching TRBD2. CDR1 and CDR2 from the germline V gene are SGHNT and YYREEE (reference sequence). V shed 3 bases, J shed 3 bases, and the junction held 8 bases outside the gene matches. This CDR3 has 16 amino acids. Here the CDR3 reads CASSSSAGGRTDTQYF. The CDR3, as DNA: TGTGCCAGCAGCTCGTCCGCGGGAGGGAGGACAGATACGCAGTATTTT. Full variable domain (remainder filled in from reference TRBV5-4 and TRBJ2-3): ETGVTQSPTHLIKTRGQQVTLRCSSQSGHNTVSWYQQALGQGPQFIFQYYREEENGRGNFPPRFSGLQFPNYSSELNVNALELDDSALYLCASSSSAGGRTDTQYFGPGTRLTVL.